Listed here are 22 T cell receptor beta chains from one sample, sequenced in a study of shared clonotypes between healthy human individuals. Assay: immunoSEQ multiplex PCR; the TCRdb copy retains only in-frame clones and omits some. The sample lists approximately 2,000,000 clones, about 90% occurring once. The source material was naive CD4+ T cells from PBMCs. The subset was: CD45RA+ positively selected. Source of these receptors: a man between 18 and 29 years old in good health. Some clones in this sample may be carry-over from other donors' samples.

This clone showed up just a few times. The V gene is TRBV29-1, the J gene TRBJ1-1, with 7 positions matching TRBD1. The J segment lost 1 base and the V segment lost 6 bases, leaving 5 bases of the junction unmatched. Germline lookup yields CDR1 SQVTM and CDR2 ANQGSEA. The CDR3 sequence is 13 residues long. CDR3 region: CSVATGTNTEAFF. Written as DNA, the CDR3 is TGCAGCGTCGCGACAGGGACGAACACTGAAGCTTTCTTT.

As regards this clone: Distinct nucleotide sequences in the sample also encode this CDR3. In DNA form, the CDR3 reads TGTGCCACCAGCAGAGACAGAATCTCTGGAAACACCATATATTTT. It is translated as CATSRDRISGNTIYF. The chain carries TRBV15 and TRBJ1-3; D gene unclear. Per the germline V gene, CDR1 is LNHNV and CDR2 is YYDKDF (reference sequence). Trimming removed 0 bases at V and 0 bases at J, with 6 bases between. This CDR3 is 15 amino acids long. The whole variable domain, remainder taken from reference TRBV15 and TRBJ1-3, is DAMVIQNPRYQVTQFGKPVTLSCSQTLNHNVMYWYQQKSSQAPKLLFHYYDKDFNNEADTPDNFQSRRPNTSFCFLDIRSPGLGDTAMYLCATSRDRISGNTIYFGEGSWLTVV.

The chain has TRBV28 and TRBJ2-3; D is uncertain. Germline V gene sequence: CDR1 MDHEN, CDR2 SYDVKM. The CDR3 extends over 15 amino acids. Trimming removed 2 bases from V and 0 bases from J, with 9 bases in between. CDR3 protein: CASSLADSSTDTQYF. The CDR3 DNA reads TGTGCCAGCAGTTTAGCAGATTCTAGCACAGATACGCAGTATTTT. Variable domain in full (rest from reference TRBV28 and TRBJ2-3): DVKVTQSSRYLVKRTGEKVFLECVQDMDHENMFWYRQDPGLGLRLIYFSYDVKMKEKGDIPEGYSVSREKKERFSLILESASTNQTSMYLCASSLADSSTDTQYFGPGTRLTVL.

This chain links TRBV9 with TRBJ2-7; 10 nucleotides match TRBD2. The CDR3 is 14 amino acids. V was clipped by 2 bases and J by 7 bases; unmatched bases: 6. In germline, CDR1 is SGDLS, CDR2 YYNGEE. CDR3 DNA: TGTGCCAGCAGCGTCCGGACTAGCGGAGGAGAGCAGTACTTC. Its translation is CASSVRTSGGEQYF.

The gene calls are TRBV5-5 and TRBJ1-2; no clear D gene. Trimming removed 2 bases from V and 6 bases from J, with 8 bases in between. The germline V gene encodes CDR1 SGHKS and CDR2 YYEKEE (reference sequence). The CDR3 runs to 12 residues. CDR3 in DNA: TGTGCCAGCAGCTTTAGAACAGATGGCTACACCTTC. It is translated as CASSFRTDGYTF.

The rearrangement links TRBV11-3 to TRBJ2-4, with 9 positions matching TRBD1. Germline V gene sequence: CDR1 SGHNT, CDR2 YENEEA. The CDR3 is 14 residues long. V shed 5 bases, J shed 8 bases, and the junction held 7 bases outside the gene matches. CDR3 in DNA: TGTGCCAGCAGCCCAGGTCGACAGGGGGACATTCAGTACTTC. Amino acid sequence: CASSPGRQGDIQYF.

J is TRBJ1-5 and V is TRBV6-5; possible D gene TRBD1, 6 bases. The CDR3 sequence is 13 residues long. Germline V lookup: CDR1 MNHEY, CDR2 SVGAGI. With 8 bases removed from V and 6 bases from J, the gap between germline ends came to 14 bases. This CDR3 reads CASGSGAGQPQHF. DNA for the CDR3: TGTGCCAGCGGATCAGGGGCTGGTCAGCCCCAGCATTTT.

CDR3 DNA: TGTGCCAGCAGCTTAGGGATAGTCGGCGGCACTGAAGCTTTCTTT. It yields the protein CASSLGIVGGTEAFF. This chain uses TRBV7-8 with TRBJ1-1; no clear D gene. The CDR3 totals 15 residues. The germline V gene has CDR1 SGHVS and CDR2 FQNEAQ. V shed 1 base and J shed 4 bases, with 13 bases lying between them.

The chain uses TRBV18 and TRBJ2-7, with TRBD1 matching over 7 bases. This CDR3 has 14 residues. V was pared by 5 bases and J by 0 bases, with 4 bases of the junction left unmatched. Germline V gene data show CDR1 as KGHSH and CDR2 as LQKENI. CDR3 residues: CASSEGANSYEQYF. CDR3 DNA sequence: TGTGCCAGCTCAGAGGGGGCTAACTCCTACGAGCAGTACTTC.

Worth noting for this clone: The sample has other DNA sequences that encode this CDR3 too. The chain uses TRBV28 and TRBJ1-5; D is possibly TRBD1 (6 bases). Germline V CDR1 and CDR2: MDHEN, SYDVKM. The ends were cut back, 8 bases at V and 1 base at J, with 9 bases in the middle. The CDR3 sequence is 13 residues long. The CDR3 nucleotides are TGTGCCAGCCGGGACACCAGCAATCAGCCCCAGCATTTT. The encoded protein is CASRDTSNQPQHF.

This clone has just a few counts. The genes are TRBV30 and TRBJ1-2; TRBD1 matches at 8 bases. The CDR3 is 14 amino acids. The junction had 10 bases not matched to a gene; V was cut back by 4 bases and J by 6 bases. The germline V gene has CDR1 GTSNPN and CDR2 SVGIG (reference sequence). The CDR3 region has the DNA TGTGCCTGGATCCCTCAGGGGGCGTGGGATGGCTACACCTTC. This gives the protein CAWIPQGAWDGYTF.

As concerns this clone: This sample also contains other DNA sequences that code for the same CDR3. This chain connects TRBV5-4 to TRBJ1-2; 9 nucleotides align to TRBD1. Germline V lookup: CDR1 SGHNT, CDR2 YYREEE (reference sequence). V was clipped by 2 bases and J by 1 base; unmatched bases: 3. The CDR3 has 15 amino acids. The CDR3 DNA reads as TGTGCCAGCAGCTTACCGGGACAGGGTAACTATGGCTACACCTTC. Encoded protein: CASSLPGQGNYGYTF. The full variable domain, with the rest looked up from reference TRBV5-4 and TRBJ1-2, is ETGVTQSPTHLIKTRGQQVTLRCSSQSGHNTVSWYQQALGQGPQFIFQYYREEENGRGNFPPRFSGLQFPNYSSELNVNALELDDSALYLCASSLPGQGNYGYTFGSGTRLTVV.

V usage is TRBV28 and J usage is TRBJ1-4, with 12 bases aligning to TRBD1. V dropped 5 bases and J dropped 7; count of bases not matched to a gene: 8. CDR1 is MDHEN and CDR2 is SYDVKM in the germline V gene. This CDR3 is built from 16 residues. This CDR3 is CASSLLWGQGAEKLFF. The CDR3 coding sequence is TGTGCCAGCAGTCTGCTCTGGGGACAGGGGGCTGAAAAACTGTTTTTT. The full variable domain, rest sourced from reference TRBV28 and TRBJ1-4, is DVKVTQSSRYLVKRTGEKVFLECVQDMDHENMFWYRQDPGLGLRLIYFSYDVKMKEKGDIPEGYSVSREKKERFSLILESASTNQTSMYLCASSLLWGQGAEKLFFGSGTQLSVL.

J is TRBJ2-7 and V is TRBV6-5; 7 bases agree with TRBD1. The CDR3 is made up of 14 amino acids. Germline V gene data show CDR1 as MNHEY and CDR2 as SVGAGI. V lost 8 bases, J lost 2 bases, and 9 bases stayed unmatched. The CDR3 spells CASRGGGPTYEQYF. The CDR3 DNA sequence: TGTGCCAGCCGAGGGGGCGGACCAACCTACGAGCAGTACTTC.

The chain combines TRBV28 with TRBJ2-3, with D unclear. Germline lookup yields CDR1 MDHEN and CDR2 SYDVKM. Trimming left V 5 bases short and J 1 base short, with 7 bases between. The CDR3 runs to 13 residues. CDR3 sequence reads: CASSIRGTDTQYF. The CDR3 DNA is TGTGCCAGCAGTATAAGGGGCACAGATACGCAGTATTTT.

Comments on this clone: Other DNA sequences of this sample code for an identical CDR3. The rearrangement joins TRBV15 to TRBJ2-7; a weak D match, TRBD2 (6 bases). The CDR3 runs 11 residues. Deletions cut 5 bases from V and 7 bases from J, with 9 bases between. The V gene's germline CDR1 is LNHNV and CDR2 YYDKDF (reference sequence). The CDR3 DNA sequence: TGTGCCACCAGCCGCGGAGGGGAGCAGTACTTC. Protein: CATSRGGEQYF.

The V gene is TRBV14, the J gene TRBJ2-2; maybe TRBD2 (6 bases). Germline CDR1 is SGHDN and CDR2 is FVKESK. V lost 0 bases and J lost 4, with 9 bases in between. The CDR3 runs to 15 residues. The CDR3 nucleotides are TGTGCCAGCAGCCAAGATAGGAGGGGCACCGGGGAGCTGTTTTTT. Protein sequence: CASSQDRRGTGELFF.

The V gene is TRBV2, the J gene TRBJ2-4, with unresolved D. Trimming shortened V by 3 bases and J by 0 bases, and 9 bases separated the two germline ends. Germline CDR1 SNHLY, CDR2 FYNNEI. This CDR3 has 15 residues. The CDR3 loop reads CASSEFRLAKNIQYF. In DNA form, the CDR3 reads TGTGCCAGCAGTGAGTTTCGTCTAGCCAAAAACATTCAGTACTTC.

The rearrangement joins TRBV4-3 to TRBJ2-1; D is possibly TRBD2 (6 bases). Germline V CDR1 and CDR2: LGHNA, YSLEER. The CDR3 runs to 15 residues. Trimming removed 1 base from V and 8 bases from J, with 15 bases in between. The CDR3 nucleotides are TGCGCCAGCAGCCAAGGCGGGATGTCAAGATATGAGCAGTTCTTC. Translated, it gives CASSQGGMSRYEQFF.

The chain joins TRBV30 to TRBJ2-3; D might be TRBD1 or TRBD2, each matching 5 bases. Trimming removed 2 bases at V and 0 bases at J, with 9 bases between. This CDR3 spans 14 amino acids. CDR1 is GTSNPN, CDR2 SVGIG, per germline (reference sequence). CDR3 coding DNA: TGTGCCTGGAGTTGGGGCGGGAGCACAGATACGCAGTATTTT. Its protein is CAWSWGGSTDTQYF.

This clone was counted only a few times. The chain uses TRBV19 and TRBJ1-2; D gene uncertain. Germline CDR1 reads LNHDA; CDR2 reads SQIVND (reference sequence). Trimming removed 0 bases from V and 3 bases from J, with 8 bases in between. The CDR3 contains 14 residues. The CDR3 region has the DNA TGTGCCAGTAGTATAGAACCGGAGGACTATGGCTACACCTTC. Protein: CASSIEPEDYGYTF.

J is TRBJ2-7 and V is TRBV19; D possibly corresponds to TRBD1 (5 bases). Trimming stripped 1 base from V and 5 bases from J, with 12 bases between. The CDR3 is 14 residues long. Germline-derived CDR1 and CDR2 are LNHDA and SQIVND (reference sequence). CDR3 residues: CASSIVRGSDEQYF. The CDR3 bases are TGTGCCAGTAGTATAGTAAGGGGATCGGACGAGCAGTACTTC.